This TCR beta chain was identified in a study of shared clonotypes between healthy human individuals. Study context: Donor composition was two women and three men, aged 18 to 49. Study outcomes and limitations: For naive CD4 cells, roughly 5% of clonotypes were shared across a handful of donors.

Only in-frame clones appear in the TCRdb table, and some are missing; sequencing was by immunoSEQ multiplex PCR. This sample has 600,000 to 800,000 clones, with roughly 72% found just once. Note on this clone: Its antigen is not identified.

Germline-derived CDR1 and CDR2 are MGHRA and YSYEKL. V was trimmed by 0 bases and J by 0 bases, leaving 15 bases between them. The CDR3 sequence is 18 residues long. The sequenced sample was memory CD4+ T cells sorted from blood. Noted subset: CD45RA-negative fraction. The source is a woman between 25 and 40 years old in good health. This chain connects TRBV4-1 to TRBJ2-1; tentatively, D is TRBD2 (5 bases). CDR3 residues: CASSQEWVPGSSYNEQFF. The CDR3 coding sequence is TGCGCCAGCAGCCAAGAATGGGTCCCGGGGAGCTCCTACAATGAGCAGTTCTTC.